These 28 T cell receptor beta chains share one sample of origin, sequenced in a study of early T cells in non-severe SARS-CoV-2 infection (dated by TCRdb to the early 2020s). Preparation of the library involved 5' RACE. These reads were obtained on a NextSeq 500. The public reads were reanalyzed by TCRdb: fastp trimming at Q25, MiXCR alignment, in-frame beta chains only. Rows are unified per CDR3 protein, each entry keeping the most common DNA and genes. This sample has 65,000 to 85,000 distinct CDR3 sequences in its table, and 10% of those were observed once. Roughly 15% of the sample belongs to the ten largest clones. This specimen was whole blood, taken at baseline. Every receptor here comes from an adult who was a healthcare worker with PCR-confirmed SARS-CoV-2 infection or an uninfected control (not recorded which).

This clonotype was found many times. The CDR3, as DNA: TGTGCCAGCATCAGGACTAGCGGGAGCTCCTACAATGAGCAGTTCTTC. Its translation: CASIRTSGSSYNEQFF. The chain links TRBV7-9 to TRBJ2-1, with 13 bases matching TRBD2. The CDR3 is 16 residues long. Germline-derived CDR1 and CDR2 are SEHNR and FQNEAQ (reference sequence). J gave up 0 bases and V 7 bases, and 3 bases lay outside the gene matches.

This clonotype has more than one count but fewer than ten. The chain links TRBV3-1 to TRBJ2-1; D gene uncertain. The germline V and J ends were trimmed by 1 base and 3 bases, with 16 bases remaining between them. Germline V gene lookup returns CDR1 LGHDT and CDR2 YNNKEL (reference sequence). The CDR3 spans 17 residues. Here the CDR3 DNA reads TGTGCCAGCAGCCAAGTTCGTAACAACCCCAGCTACAATGAGCAGTTCTTC. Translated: CASSQVRNNPSYNEQFF.

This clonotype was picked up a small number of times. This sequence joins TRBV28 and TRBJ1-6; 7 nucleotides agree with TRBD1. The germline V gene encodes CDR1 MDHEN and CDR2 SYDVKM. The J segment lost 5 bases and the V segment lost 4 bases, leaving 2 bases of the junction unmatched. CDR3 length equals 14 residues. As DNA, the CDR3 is TGTGCCAGCAGTTCCGGACAGGATAATTCACCCCTCCACTTT. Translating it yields CASSSGQDNSPLHF. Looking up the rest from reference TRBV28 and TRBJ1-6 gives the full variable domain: DVKVTQSSRYLVKRTGEKVFLECVQDMDHENMFWYRQDPGLGLRLIYFSYDVKMKEKGDIPEGYSVSREKKERFSLILESASTNQTSMYLCASSSGQDNSPLHFGNGTRLTVT.

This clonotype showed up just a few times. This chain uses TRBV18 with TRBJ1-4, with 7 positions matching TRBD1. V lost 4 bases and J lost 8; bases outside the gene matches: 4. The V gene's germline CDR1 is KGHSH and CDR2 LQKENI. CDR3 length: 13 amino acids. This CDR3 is CASSRDRDEKLFF. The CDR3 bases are TGTGCCAGCTCACGTGACAGGGACGAAAAACTGTTTTTT.

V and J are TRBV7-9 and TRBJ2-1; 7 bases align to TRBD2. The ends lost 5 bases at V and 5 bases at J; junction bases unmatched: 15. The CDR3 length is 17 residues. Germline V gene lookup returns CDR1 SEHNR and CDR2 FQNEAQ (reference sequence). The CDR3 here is CASSPILLAGDNNEQFF. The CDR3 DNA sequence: TGTGCCAGCAGCCCCATCCTTCTCGCGGGGGATAACAATGAGCAGTTCTTC.

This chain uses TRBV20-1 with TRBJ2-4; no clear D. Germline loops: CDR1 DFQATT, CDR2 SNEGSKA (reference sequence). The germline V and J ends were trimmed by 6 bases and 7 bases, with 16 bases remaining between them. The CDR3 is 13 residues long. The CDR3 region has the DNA TGCAGTGCGAGGTCCCCCATGACGAACATTCAGTACTTC. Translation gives CSARSPMTNIQYF.

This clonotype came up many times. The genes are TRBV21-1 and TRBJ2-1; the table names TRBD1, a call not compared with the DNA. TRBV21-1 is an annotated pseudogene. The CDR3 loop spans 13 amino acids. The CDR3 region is CASSCLDREAWFF. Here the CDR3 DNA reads TGTGCCAGCAGCTGTCTGGATCGGGAAGCTTGGTTCTTC.

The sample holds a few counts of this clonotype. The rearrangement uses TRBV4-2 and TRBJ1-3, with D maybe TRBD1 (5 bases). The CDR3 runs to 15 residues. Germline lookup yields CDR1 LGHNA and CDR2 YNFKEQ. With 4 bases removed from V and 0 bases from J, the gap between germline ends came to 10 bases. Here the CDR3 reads CASSRDRHSGNTIYF. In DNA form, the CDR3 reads TGTGCCAGCAGCCGGGACCGGCACTCTGGAAACACCATATATTTT.

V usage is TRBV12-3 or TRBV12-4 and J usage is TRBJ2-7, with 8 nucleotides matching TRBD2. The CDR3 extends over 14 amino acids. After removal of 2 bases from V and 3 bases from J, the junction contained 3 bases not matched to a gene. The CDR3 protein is CASSLRGGSYEQYF. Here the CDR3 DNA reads TGTGCCAGCAGTTTACGGGGGGGGAGCTACGAGCAGTACTTC.

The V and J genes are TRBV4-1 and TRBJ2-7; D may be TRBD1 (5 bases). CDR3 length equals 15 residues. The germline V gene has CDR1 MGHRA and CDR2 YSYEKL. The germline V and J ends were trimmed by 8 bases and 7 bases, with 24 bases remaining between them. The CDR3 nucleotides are TGCGCCAGCTCCCACGGCGACAGACTCCCGGAGGAGCAGTACTTC. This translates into CASSHGDRLPEEQYF.

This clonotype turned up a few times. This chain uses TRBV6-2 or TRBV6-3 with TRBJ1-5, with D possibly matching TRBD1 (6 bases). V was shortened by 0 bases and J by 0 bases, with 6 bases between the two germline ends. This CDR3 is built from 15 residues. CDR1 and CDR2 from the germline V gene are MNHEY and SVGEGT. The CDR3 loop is CASSYSDSSNQPQHF. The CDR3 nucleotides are TGTGCCAGCAGTTACTCGGACAGTAGCAATCAGCCCCAGCATTTT.

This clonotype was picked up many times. The CDR3 bases are TGTGCCAGCAGCTCCACTAGCGGGAGGAAAGAGACCCAGTACTTC. This encodes CASSSTSGRKETQYF. This chain joins TRBV6-5 and TRBJ2-5; 12 bases match TRBD2. J lost 3 bases, V lost 6 bases, and 5 bases had no gene match. Germline CDR1 MNHEY, CDR2 SVGAGI. CDR3 length equals 15 residues.

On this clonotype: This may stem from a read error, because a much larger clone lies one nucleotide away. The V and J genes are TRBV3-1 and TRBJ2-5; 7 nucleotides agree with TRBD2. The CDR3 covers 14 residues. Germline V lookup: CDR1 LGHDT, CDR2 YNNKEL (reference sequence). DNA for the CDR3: TGTGCCAGCGGCCAGGGACTAAGTGGGGAGACCCAGTACTTC. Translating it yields CASGQGLSGETQYF.

CDR3 protein: CASSSQGARNEQFF. The CDR3 coding sequence is TGTGCCAGCAGTTCTCAGGGGGCGAGGAATGAGCAGTTCTTC. This chain links TRBV6-2 or TRBV6-3 with TRBJ2-1, with 8 nucleotides matching TRBD1. With V trimmed by 4 bases and J by 7 bases, 6 bases remained unmatched. CDR1 and CDR2 (germline): MNHEY, SVGEGT. The CDR3 is 14 amino acids.

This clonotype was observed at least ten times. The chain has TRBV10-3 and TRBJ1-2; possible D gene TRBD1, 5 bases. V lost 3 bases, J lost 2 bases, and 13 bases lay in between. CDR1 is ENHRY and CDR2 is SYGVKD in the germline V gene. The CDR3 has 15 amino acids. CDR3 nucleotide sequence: TGTGCCATCAGTGATGCAGGGATAAGCAACTATGGCTACACCTTC. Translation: CAISDAGISNYGYTF.

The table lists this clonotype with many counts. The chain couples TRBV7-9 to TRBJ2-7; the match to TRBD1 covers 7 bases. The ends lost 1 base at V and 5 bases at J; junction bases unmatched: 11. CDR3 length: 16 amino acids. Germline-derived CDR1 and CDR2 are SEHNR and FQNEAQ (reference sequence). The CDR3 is CASSLGSTGKENEQYF. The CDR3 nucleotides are TGTGCCAGCAGCTTAGGGTCGACAGGGAAGGAGAACGAGCAGTACTTC.

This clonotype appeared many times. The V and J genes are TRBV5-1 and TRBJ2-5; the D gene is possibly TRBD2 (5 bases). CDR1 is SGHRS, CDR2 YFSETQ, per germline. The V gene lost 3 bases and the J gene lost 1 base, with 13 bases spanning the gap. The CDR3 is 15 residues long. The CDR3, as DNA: TGCGCCAGCAGCTCCGAGGGTTGGGGCCAAGAGACCCAGTACTTC. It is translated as CASSSEGWGQETQYF.

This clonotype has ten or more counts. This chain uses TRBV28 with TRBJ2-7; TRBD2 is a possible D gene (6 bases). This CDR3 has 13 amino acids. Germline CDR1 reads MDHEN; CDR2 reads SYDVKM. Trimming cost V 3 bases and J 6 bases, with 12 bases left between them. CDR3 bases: TGTGCCAGCAGTTTGGTCTCAGCGGGCGAGCAGTACTTC. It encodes CASSLVSAGEQYF.

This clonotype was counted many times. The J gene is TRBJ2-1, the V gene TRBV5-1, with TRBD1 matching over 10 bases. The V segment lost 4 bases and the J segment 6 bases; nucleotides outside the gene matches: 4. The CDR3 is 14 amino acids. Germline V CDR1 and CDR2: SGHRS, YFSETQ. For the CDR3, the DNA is TGCGCCAGCAGCCCCGGACAGGGGGGCAATGAGCAGTTCTTC. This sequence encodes CASSPGQGGNEQFF.

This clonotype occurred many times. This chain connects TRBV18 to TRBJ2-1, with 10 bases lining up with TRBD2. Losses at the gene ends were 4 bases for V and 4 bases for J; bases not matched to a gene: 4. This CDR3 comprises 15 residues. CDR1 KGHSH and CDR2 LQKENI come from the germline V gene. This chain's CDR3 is CASSQGLAEYNEQFF. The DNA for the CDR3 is TGTGCCAGCTCACAAGGACTAGCGGAATACAATGAGCAGTTCTTC.

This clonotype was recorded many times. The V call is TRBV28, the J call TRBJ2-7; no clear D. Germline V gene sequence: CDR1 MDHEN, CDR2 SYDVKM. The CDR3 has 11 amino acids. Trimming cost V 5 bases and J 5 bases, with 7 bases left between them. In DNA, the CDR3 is TGTGCCAGCAGTCTCCTGGACGAGCAGTACTTC. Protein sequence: CASSLLDEQYF. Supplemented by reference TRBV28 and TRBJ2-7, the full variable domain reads DVKVTQSSRYLVKRTGEKVFLECVQDMDHENMFWYRQDPGLGLRLIYFSYDVKMKEKGDIPEGYSVSREKKERFSLILESASTNQTSMYLCASSLLDEQYFGPGTRLTVT.

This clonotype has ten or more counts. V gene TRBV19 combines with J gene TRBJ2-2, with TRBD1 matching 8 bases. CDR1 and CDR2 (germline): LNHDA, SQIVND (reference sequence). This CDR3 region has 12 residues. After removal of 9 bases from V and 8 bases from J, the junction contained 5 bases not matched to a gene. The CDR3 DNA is TGTGCCAGCAGGGGGCTGGCGGGGGAGCTGTTTTTT. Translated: CASRGLAGELFF.

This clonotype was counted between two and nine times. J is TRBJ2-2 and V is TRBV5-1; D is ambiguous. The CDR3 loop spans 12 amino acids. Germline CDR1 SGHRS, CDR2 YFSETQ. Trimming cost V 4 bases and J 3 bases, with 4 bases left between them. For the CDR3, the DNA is TGCGCCAGCAGCGAATACACCGGGGAGCTGTTTTTT. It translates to CASSEYTGELFF.

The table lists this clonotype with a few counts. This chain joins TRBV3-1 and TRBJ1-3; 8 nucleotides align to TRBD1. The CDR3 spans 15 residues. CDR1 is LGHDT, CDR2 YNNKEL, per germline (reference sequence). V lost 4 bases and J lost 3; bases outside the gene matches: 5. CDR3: CASSPQGARGNTIYF. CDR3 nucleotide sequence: TGTGCCAGCAGCCCTCAGGGGGCACGTGGAAACACCATATATTTT.

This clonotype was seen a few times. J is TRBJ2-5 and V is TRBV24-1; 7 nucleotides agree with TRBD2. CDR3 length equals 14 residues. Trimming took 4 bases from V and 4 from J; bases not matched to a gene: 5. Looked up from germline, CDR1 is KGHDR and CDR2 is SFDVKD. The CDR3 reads CATSEREKGETQYF. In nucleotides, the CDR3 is TGTGCCACCAGTGAGCGGGAGAAGGGAGAGACCCAGTACTTC.

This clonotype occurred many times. This CDR3 reads CASSLDRALYNEQFF. Here the CDR3 DNA reads TGTGCCAGCAGCTTAGATCGGGCCCTATACAATGAGCAGTTCTTC. This chain joins TRBV11-2 and TRBJ2-1; D uncertain. The germline gives CDR1 SGHAT, CDR2 FQNNGV. The CDR3 extends over 15 amino acids. The V end lost 0 bases, the J end lost 4 bases, and 10 bases lay between the germline ends.

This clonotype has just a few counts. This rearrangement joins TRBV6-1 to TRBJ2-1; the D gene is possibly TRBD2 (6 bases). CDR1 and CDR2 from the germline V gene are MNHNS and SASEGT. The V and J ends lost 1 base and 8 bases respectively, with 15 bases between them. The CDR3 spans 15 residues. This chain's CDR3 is CASSEGAGISDEQFF. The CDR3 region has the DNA TGTGCCAGCAGTGAAGGGGCGGGAATTAGCGATGAGCAGTTCTTC.

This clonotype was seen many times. The CDR3 DNA follows: TGTGCCAGCAGCTCCAGTCTAGGGAGCCCGAGAGGAGTAACCCAGTACTTC. It specifies CASSSSLGSPRGVTQYF. The V gene is TRBV7-9, the J gene TRBJ2-5; D might be TRBD2 (5 bases). Germline V lookup: CDR1 SEHNR, CDR2 FQNEAQ (reference sequence). The CDR3 spans 17 residues. V was pared by 4 bases and J by 8 bases, with 26 bases between.